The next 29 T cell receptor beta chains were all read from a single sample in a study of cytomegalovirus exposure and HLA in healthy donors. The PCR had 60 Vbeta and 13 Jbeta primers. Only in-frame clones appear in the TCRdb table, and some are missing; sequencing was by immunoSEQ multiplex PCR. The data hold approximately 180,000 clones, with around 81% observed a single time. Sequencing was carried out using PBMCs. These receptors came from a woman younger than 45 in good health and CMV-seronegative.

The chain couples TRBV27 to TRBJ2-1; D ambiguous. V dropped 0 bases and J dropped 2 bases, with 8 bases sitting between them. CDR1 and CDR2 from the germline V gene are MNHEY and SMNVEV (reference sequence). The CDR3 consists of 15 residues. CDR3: CASSLSTRTYNEQFF. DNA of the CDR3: TGTGCCAGCAGTTTATCGACACGAACCTACAATGAGCAGTTCTTC.

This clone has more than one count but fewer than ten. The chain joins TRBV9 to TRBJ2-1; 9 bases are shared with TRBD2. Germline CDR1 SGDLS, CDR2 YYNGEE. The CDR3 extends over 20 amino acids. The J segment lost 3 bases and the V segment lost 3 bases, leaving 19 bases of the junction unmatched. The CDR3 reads CASSDPRGVGASGVYNEQFF. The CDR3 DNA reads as TGTGCCAGCAGCGATCCACGGGGGGTAGGGGCTAGCGGGGTCTACAATGAGCAGTTCTTC.

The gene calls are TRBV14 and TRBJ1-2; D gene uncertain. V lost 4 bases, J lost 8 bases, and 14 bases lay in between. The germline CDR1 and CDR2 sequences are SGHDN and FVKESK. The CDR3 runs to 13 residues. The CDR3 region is CASSPWITAGYTF. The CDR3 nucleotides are TGTGCCAGCAGCCCCTGGATCACAGCCGGCTACACCTTC.

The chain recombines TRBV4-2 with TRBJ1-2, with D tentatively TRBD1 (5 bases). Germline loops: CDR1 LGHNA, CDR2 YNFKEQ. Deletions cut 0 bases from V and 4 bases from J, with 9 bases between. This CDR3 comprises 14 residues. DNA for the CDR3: TGTGCCAGCAGCCAAGAGAGACAGTTCTATGGCTACACCTTC. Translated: CASSQERQFYGYTF.

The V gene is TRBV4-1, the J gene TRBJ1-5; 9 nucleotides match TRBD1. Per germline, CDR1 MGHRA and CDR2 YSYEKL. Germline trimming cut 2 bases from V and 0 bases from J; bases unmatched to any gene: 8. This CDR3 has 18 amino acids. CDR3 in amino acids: CASSQMIGQGHSNQPQHF. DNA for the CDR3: TGCGCCAGCAGCCAAATGATCGGACAGGGGCATAGCAATCAGCCCCAGCATTTT.

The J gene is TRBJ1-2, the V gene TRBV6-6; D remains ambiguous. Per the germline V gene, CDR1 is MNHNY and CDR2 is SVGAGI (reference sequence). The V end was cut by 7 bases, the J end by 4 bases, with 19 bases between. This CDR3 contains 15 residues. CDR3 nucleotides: TGTGCCAGCATTCCGGCCCCCGAGGATAGCTATGGCTACACCTTC. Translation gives CASIPAPEDSYGYTF.

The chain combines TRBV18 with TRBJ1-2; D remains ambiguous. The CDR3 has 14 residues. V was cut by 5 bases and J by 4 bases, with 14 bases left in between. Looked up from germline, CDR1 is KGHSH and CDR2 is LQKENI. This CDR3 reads CASSKADGSYGYTF. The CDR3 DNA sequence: TGTGCCAGCTCAAAGGCTGACGGGAGCTATGGCTACACCTTC.

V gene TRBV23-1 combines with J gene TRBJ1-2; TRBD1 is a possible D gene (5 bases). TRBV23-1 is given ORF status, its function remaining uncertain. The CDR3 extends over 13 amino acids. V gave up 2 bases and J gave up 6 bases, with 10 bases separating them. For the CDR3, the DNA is TGCGCCAGCAGTCAAAATCCAGGGAATGGCTACACCTTC. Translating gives CASSQNPGNGYTF.

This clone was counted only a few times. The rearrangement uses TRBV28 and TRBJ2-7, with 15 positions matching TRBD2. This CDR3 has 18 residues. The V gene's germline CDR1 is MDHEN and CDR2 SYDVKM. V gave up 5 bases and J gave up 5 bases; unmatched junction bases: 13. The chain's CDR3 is CASSPPGLAGGAAHEQYF. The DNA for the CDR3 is TGTGCCAGCAGTCCTCCGGGACTAGCGGGAGGCGCGGCCCACGAGCAGTACTTC.

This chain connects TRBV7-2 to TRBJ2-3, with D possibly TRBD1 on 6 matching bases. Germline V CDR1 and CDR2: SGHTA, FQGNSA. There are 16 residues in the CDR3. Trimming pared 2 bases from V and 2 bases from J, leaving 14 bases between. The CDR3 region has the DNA TGTGCCAGCAGCTTAAGGGCAACAGGGAACACAGATACGCAGTATTTT. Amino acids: CASSLRATGNTDTQYF.

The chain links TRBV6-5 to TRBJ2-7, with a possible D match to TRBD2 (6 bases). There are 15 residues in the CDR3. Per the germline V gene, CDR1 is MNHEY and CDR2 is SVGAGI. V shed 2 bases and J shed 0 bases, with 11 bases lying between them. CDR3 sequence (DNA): TGTGCCAGCAGTTACACCGGAGGGCCCTCCTACGAGCAGTACTTC. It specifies CASSYTGGPSYEQYF.

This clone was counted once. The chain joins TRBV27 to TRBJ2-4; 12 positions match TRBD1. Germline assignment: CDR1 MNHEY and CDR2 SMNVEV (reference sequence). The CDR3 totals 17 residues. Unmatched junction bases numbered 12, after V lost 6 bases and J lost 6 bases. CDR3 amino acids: CASSPPGQGAGRNIQYF. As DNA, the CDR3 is TGTGCCAGCAGCCCCCCGGGACAGGGGGCGGGAAGAAACATTCAGTACTTC.

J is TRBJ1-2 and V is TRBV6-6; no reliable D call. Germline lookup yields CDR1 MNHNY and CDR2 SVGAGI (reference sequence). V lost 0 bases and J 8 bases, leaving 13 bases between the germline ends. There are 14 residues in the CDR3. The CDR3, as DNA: TGTGCCAGCAGTTACTCGTCGCAGGACTGGGGCTACACCTTC. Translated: CASSYSSQDWGYTF.

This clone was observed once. CDR3 bases: TGCGCCAGCAGCCCCGGGGGGTCCTACGAGCAGTACTTC. This sequence encodes CASSPGGSYEQYF. V gene TRBV5-1 combines with J gene TRBJ2-7; 7 bases are shared with TRBD2. CDR3 size: 13 residues. Germline assignment: CDR1 SGHRS and CDR2 YFSETQ. After removal of 4 bases from V and 1 base from J, the junction contained 2 bases not matched to a gene. Together with reference TRBV5-1 and TRBJ2-7, the CDR3 gives the full variable domain: KAGVTQTPRYLIKTRGQQVTLSCSPISGHRSVSWYQQTPGQGLQFLFEYFSETQRNKGNFPGRFSGRQFSNSRSEMNVSTLELGDSALYLCASSPGGSYEQYFGPGTRLTVT.

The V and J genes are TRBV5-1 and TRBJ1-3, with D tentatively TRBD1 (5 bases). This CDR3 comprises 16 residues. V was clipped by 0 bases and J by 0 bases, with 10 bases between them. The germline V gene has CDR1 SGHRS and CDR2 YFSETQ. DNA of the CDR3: TGCGCCAGCAGCTTGGGGCCAGGGCCCTCTGGAAACACCATATATTTT. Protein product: CASSLGPGPSGNTIYF.

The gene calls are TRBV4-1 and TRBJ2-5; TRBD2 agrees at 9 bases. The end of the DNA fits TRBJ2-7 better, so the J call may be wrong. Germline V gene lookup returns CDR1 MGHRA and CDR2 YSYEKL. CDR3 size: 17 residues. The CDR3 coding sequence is TGCGCCAGCAGCCAAGCGCTAGCGGGAATACCCTCCTACGAGCAGTACTTC. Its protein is CASSQALAGIPSYEQYF.

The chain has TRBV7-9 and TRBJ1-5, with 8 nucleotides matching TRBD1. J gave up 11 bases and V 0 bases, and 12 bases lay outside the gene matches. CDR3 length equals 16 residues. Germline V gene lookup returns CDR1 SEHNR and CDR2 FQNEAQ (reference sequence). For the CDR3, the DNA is TGTGCCAGCAGCTTAGCCCCCGGGACAGGTCCGGGGGCCCAGCATTTT. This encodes CASSLAPGTGPGAQHF. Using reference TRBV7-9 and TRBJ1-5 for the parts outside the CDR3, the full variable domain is DTGVSQNPRHKITKRGQNVTFRCDPISEHNRLYWYRQTLGQGPEFLTYFQNEAQLEKSRLLSDRFSAERPKGSFSTLEIQRTEQGDSAMYLCASSLAPGTGPGAQHFGDGTRLSIL.

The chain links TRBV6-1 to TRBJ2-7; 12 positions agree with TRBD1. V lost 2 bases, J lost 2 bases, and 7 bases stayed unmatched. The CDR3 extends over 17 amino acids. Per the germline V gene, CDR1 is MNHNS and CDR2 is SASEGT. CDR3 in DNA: TGTGCCAGCAGTGAACCTGGGACAGGGGGCACTACCTACGAGCAGTACTTC. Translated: CASSEPGTGGTTYEQYF.

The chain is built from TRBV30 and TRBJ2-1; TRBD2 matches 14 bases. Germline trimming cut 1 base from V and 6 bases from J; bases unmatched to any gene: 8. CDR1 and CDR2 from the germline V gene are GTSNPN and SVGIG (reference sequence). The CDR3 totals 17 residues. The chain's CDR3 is CAWSGGLTSGRVNEQFF. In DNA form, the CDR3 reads TGTGCCTGGAGTGGGGGTTTGACTAGCGGGAGGGTCAATGAGCAGTTCTTC.

The CDR3 nucleotides are TGCGCCAGCACCCTGACAGGGTCCCCCTCTGGGGCCAACGTCCTGACTTTC. Translated, it gives CASTLTGSPSGANVLTF. The chain uses TRBV10-2 and TRBJ2-6; 7 positions agree with TRBD1. The trim removed 7 bases at V and 0 bases at J, leaving 9 bases unmatched. CDR3 length equals 17 residues. Looked up from germline, CDR1 is WSHSY and CDR2 is SAAADI.

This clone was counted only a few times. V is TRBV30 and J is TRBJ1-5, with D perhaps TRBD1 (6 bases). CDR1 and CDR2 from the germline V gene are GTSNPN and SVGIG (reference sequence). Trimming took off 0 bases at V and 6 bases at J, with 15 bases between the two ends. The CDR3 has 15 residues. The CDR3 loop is CAWSVTGISSQPQHF. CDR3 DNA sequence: TGTGCCTGGAGTGTTACAGGGATTTCGAGTCAGCCCCAGCATTTT.

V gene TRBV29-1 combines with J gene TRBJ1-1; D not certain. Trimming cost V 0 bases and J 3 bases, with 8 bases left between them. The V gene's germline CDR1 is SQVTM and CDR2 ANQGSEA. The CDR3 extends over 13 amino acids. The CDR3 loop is CSVEETGDTEAFF. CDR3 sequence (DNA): TGCAGCGTTGAAGAAACCGGGGACACTGAAGCTTTCTTT.

The CDR3: CSPLGGQGLTNEKLFF. The CDR3 region has the DNA TGCAGCCCGTTGGGGGGACAGGGGTTAACTAATGAAAAACTGTTTTTT. The chain joins TRBV29-1 to TRBJ1-4; 10 bases fit TRBD1. V lost 8 bases to trimming and J lost 1 base; unmatched junction nucleotides: 10. The CDR3 consists of 16 residues. Germline V gives CDR1 SQVTM, CDR2 ANQGSEA. The full variable domain, its missing parts supplied by reference TRBV29-1 and TRBJ1-4, is SAVISQKPSRDICQRGTSLTIQCQVDSQVTMMFWYRQQPGQSLTLIATANQGSEATYESGFVIDKFPISRPNLTFSTLTVSNMSPEDSSIYLCSPLGGQGLTNEKLFFGSGTQLSVL.

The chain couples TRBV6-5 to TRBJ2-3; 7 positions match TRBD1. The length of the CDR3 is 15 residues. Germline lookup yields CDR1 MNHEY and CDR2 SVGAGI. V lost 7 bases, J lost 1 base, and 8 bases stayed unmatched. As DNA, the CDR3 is TGTGCCAGCAAGAACAGGGGAAGGGGCACAGATACGCAGTATTTT. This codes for CASKNRGRGTDTQYF.

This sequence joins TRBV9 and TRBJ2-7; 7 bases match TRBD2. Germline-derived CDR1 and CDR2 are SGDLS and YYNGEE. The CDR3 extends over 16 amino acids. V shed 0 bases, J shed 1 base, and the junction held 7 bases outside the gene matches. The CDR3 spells CASSVESGGSSYEQYF. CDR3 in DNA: TGTGCCAGCAGCGTAGAGTCCGGCGGGAGTTCCTACGAGCAGTACTTC. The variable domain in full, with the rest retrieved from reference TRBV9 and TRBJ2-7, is DSGVTQTPKHLITATGQRVTLRCSPRSGDLSVYWYQQSLDQGLQFLIQYYNGEERAKGNILERFSAQQFPDLHSELNLSSLELGDSALYFCASSVESGGSSYEQYFGPGTRLTVT.

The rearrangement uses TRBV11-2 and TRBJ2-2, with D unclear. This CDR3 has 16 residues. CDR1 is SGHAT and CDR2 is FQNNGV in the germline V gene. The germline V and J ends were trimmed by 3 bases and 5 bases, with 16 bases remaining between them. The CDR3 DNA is TGTGCCAGCAGCTTCCGGGTTAAAGTATCAACCGGGGAGCTGTTTTTT. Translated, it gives CASSFRVKVSTGELFF.

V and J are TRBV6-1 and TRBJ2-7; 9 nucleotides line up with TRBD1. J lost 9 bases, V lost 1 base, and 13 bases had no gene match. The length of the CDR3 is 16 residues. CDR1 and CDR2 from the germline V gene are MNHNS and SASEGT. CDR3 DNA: TGTGCCAGCAGTGAAGGCTGGACAGGGGCTATGTCGCGGCAGTACTTC. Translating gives CASSEGWTGAMSRQYF.

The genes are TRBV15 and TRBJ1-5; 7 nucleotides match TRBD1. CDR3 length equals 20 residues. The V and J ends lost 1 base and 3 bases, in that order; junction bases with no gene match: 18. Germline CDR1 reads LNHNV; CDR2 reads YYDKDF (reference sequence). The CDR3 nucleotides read TGTGCCACCAGCAGAGTTCGGCGAGACAGGGCCAGTTTCCCCAATCAGCCCCAGCATTTT. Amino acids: CATSRVRRDRASFPNQPQHF.

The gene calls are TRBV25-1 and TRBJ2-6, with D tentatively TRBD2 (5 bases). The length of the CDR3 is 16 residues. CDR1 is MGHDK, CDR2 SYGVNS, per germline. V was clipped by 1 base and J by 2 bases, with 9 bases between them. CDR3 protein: CASSESWGAGANVLTF. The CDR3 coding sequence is TGTGCCAGCAGTGAATCATGGGGAGCTGGGGCCAACGTCCTGACTTTC.